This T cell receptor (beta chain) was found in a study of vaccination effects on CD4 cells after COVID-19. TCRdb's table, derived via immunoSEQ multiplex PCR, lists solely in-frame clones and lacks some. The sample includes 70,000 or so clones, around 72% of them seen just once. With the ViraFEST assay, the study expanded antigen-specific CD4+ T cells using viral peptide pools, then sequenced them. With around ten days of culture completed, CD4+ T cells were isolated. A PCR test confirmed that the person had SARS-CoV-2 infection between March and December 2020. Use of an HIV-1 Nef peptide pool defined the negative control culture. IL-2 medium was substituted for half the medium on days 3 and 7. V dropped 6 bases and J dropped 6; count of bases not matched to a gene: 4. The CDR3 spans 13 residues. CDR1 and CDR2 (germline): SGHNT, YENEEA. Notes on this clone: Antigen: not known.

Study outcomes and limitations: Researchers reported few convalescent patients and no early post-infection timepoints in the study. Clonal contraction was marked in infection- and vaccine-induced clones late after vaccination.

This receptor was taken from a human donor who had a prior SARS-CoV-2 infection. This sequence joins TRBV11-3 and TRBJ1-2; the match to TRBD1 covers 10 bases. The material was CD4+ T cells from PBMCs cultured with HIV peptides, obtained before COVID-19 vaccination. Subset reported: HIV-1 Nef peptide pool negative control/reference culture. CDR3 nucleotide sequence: TGTGCCAGCAGGGGGACAGGGGAGGATGGCTACACCTTC. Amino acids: CASRGTGEDGYTF.